This T cell receptor beta chain was profiled in a study of post-analysis software for immune sequencing data. Study at large: Clinical courses comprised relapsing-remitting, secondary progressive and progressive-relapsing multiple sclerosis.

The CDR3 loop spans 16 amino acids. Trimming took 3 bases from V and 5 from J, leaving 19 bases between them. Germline V gene lookup returns CDR1 KGHSH and CDR2 LQKENI. This clonotype was seen a handful of times. As yet, its antigen is unknown. Regarding the study as a whole: Strong co-clustering by F measure linked samples that shared a preparation batch. Higher frequency in patients than in controls was seen for roughly five TRBV segments, with TRBV5-6, TRBV5-1 and TRBV20-1 among them.

Unique molecular identifiers were built into the TCR beta cDNA libraries. T cells numbering about 0.85 to 10 million yielded 450,000 to 500,000 cDNA molecules. A single record per CDR3 protein comes from TCRdb applying MiXCR to the PCR reads. The sample comprises approximately 400,000 distinct CDR3 sequences, 30% to 45% of which are singletons, and under 15% rests with the top ten. J is TRBJ2-5 and V is TRBV18; no clear D. The receptor was isolated from a girl aged 5-17 years with multiple sclerosis. The sequenced material came from blood. The CDR3 region has the DNA TGTGCCAGCTCACCTATTCGCCATTCTGACGGGGAGACCCAGTACTTC. It codes for CASSPIRHSDGETQYF.